This T cell receptor beta chain was obtained from a study of prognosis after radiotherapy for stage I lung cancer. TCR beta CDR3 was amplified from genomic DNA by two-round multiplex PCR. Initially, in first-round PCR, primers specific to each TRBV and TRBJ gene were used. Via MiXCR, TCRdb re-called the multiplex PCR reads, giving one row per CDR3 protein. The sample includes about 23,000 distinct CDR3 sequences, more than 40% of them seen just once. CT and PET/CT showed node-negative disease in all patients, who had no prior chemotherapy, radiotherapy or other malignancies. This clonotype was recorded at least ten times. Trimming cost V 1 base and J 5 bases, with 11 bases left between them. The CDR3 consists of 14 residues. Germline V gene lookup returns CDR1 LGHDT and CDR2 YNNKEL (reference sequence).

The chain employs TRBV3-1 and TRBJ2-5, with a tentative D call TRBD1 (6 bases). The source is a donor at least 50 years old with non-small cell lung cancer. Here the sequenced sample was PBMCs, taken before or after stereotactic body radiation therapy (not recorded which). In DNA form, the CDR3 reads TGTGCCAGCAGCCAAGGAACAGGGAGTGAGACCCAGTACTTC. Encoded protein: CASSQGTGSETQYF.